This T cell receptor beta chain derives from a study of blood T cell repertoires in COVID-19 (TCRdb year 2020). Concerning the study at large: Collaborator samples came from the United States, Italy and Spain and covered acute and convalescent phases of COVID-19. The material from the prospective study consisted of cDNA or gDNA derived from T cells, B-cell-depleted T cells, or PBMCs. The sample metadata nearly always contained a de-identified subject ID, COVID-19 status, age in years and sex. Where HLA class I and class II types were available, the types were taken from metadata supplied by the sample provider, not from assay-based typing. Samples came from the ongoing ImmuneRACE study (first 160 participants) plus 1,254 subjects from 6 global collaborators. The repertoires were released in a freely available public database intended as a resource for research on the immune response to SARS-CoV-2. Subjects who had been exposed to COVID-19, were actively infected with it, or had recovered from it provided the deeply sampled blood TCRbeta repertoires that made up the dataset. What the authors observed across the whole study: Clinical and demographic metadata were provided uncurated, with the amount varying by source and participant.

Another Seattle source contributed samples from volunteer blood donors who had recovered from COVID-19. Collaborating institutions collected whole blood in K2EDTA tubes following their own protocols. For TCRbeta analysis, collaborators shipped samples as frozen whole blood, isolated PBMCs, or DNA extracted from either of those sample types. The immunoSEQ Assay, a bias-controlled multiplex PCR, was used to amplify TCRbeta CDR3 regions from genomic DNA. The original pipeline was this. The number of nucleated cells in each sample was estimated by amplification of reference gene primers within the assay. Sequence reads were collapsed and filtered to measure the absolute abundance of every unique TCRbeta CDR3 rearrangement. For each sample, productive Simpson clonality was calculated as the square root of Simpson's diversity index across productive rearrangements. TCRdb limited this immuneACCESS table to in-frame rearrangements with V and J called. A share of clones is missing; checked studies link under half to unresolved V genes, and the rest is unexplained. V and J calls and clone size follow that table, whereas D and trimming were derived from the DNA. The sample table holds hundreds of thousands of clones, of which more than 75% were seen once. The ten largest clones capture approximately 1.5% of the sample.

Concerning this clone: What antigen it recognizes has not been identified. No base-level quality is on record; no much larger clone is a single base apart.

Based on the germline V gene, the CDR1 and CDR2 sequences are SGHTA and FQGNSA. V is cut back by 5 bases and J by 9 bases, with 9 bases in the junction unmatched. The CDR3 runs 14 amino acids, cysteine and phenylalanine included. Only the CDR3 DNA is retained, 42 bases long and in frame from the first base. Sequencing was done on a sample of peripheral blood. The TCR was taken from a woman aged 40 to 50 who had recovered from COVID-19. This chain is built from TRBV7-2 and TRBJ1-3, with TRBD1 identical over 8 junction bases. Read as DNA, the sequence is TGTGCCAGCAGCAGCCGGGACAGGTTGACCACCATATATTTT. It specifies CASSSRDRLTTIYF.